The next 29 T cell receptor beta chains were all read from a single sample in a study of cytomegalovirus exposure and HLA in healthy donors (dated by TCRdb to 2015 to 2018). Receptor amplification or capture employed the immunoSEQ multiplex PCR assay. Held by TCRdb, this immuneACCESS table contains in-frame sequences only and omits some clones. Under half of the omission traces to an unresolved V gene where checked; the cause of the rest is unknown. The sample has about 97,000 clones on record, about 95% of them singletons. The ten largest clones take up approximately 1% of the sample. Sequencing input: PBMCs. The receptors derive from a woman younger than 30 in good health and CMV-seronegative.

V is TRBV7-9 and J is TRBJ2-7; 8 positions match TRBD1. Germline CDR1 reads SEHNR; CDR2 reads FQNEAQ (reference sequence). V was pared by 5 bases and J by 5 bases, with 20 bases of the junction left unmatched. This CDR3 is built from 18 residues. The CDR3 loop reads CASSPFTPGRTGQHEQYF. CDR3 DNA sequence: TGTGCCAGCAGCCCTTTTACCCCGGGCCGGACAGGGCAGCACGAGCAGTACTTC.

CDR3 coding DNA: TGTGCCAGCAGCTCGGGACAGGGGAGGGATACTGAAGCTTTCTTT. It specifies CASSSGQGRDTEAFF. The V and J genes are TRBV7-9 and TRBJ1-1, with 10 positions matching TRBD1. Germline loops: CDR1 SEHNR, CDR2 FQNEAQ (reference sequence). V shed 4 bases, J shed 5 bases, and the junction held 7 bases outside the gene matches. The CDR3 has 15 residues.

V is TRBV6-6 and J is TRBJ2-3; D not certain. Germline CDR1 and CDR2: MNHNY and SVGAGI (reference sequence). The CDR3 has 11 amino acids. The V and J ends lost 7 bases and 4 bases respectively, with 6 bases between them. CDR3 in DNA: TGTGCCAGCACCTCGGCAGATACGCAGTATTTT. It encodes CASTSADTQYF.

The chain combines TRBV2 with TRBJ2-7, with D possibly TRBD2 on 6 matching bases. This CDR3 contains 12 residues. V dropped 0 bases and J dropped 13 bases, with 13 bases sitting between them. Per the germline V gene, CDR1 is SNHLY and CDR2 is FYNNEI. The CDR3 loop reads CASSEARGVPYF. The CDR3 nucleotides are TGTGCCAGCAGTGAAGCTCGCGGGGTCCCATACTTC.

The J gene is TRBJ2-1, the V gene TRBV6-4, with TRBD2 matching 11 bases. The ends lost 3 bases at V and 7 bases at J; junction bases unmatched: 8. This CDR3 is 16 amino acids long. The germline V gene encodes CDR1 MRHNA and CDR2 SNTAGT. CDR3 residues: CASSEELAGARNEQFF. As DNA, the CDR3 is TGTGCCAGCAGTGAAGAACTAGCGGGAGCGCGGAATGAGCAGTTCTTC.

The chain recombines TRBV19 with TRBJ1-2; a possible D gene is TRBD1 (5 bases). The CDR3 runs to 14 residues. Trimming pared 8 bases from V and 0 bases from J, leaving 13 bases between. The germline V gene has CDR1 LNHDA and CDR2 SQIVND (reference sequence). CDR3 in amino acids: CASARGTSNYGYTF. The CDR3 DNA is TGTGCCAGTGCCCGGGGGACCTCTAACTATGGCTACACCTTC.

The chain is built from TRBV28 and TRBJ2-5; 9 nucleotides match TRBD1. Germline assignment: CDR1 MDHEN and CDR2 SYDVKM. After removal of 6 bases from V and 5 bases from J, the junction contained 4 bases not matched to a gene. The CDR3 extends over 13 amino acids. CDR3 loop: CASRLQGAETQYF. DNA for the CDR3: TGTGCCAGCAGATTACAGGGGGCTGAGACCCAGTACTTC.

This chain uses TRBV4-1 with TRBJ2-3; possibly TRBD1 for D (5 bases). Germline values: CDR1 MGHRA, CDR2 YSYEKL. This CDR3 is 15 amino acids long. Trimming removed 4 bases at V and 0 bases at J, with 11 bases between. The CDR3 spells CASSRRQSSTDTQYF. The CDR3 coding sequence is TGCGCCAGCAGCCGCCGACAGTCTAGCACAGATACGCAGTATTTT.

The chain couples TRBV6-6 to TRBJ1-4; 8 bases agree with TRBD1. CDR1 MNHNY and CDR2 SVGAGI come from the germline V gene (reference sequence). V lost 4 bases and J lost 2; bases outside the gene matches: 6. The CDR3 contains 16 residues. CDR3 DNA: TGTGCCAGCAGTTCCCAGGGGGCTGCTACTAATGAAAAACTGTTTTTT. This translates into CASSSQGAATNEKLFF.

J is TRBJ2-2 and V is TRBV9; TRBD2 might be the D (6 bases). This CDR3 spans 15 amino acids. The V gene lost 1 base and the J gene lost 3 bases, with 10 bases spanning the gap. CDR1 is SGDLS, CDR2 YYNGEE, per germline. In nucleotides, the CDR3 is TGTGCCAGCAGCGTATCCGGGAGTCACACCGGGGAGCTGTTTTTT. Amino acid sequence: CASSVSGSHTGELFF.

The rearrangement joins TRBV4-3 to TRBJ1-1, with 12 positions matching TRBD1. Losses at the gene ends were 0 bases for V and 7 bases for J; bases not matched to a gene: 6. The CDR3 has 16 residues. Germline loops: CDR1 LGHNA, CDR2 YSLEER. CDR3 DNA: TGCGCCAGCAGCCAAGATGAAGGGACAGGGGGCCTTGAAGCTTTCTTT. Amino acids: CASSQDEGTGGLEAFF.

The genes are TRBV13 and TRBJ2-1; D gene unclear. The CDR3 covers 13 residues. The ends were cut back, 0 bases at V and 9 bases at J, with 9 bases in the middle. Per germline, CDR1 PRHDT and CDR2 FYEKMQ (reference sequence). For the CDR3, the DNA is TGTGCCAGCAGCTTAGGTCGTAGGAGTGAGCAGTTCTTC. Translated: CASSLGRRSEQFF.

This chain connects TRBV30 to TRBJ2-7; D ambiguous. CDR1 is GTSNPN, CDR2 SVGIG, per germline (reference sequence). Trimming took off 0 bases at V and 0 bases at J, with 9 bases between the two ends. The CDR3 is 14 amino acids. This CDR3 reads CAWSVEKSSYEQYF. The CDR3 DNA is TGTGCCTGGAGTGTAGAGAAGAGCTCCTACGAGCAGTACTTC.

This chain links TRBV28 with TRBJ2-5, with D perhaps TRBD1 (6 bases). V lost 2 bases and J 9 bases, leaving 16 bases between the germline ends. The CDR3 is 14 residues long. Germline CDR1 reads MDHEN; CDR2 reads SYDVKM. The CDR3 DNA is TGTGCCAGCAGTTTAATTCGACAGGAAGGGGCCCAGTACTTC. Translation: CASSLIRQEGAQYF.

The rearrangement joins TRBV9 to TRBJ2-7, with 11 bases aligning to TRBD2. Per the germline V gene, CDR1 is SGDLS and CDR2 is YYNGEE. The CDR3 contains 14 residues. Trimming took 4 bases from V and 2 from J; bases not matched to a gene: 2. CDR3: CASSRTSGPYEQYF. CDR3 nucleotides: TGTGCCAGCAGCCGGACTAGCGGGCCCTACGAGCAGTACTTC.

The chain joins TRBV27 to TRBJ2-5; possible D gene TRBD1, 5 bases. V was shortened by 5 bases and J by 4 bases, with 17 bases between the two germline ends. Germline V lookup: CDR1 MNHEY, CDR2 SMNVEV (reference sequence). CDR3 length: 15 residues. This chain's CDR3 is CASSARASGRETQYF. In nucleotides, the CDR3 is TGTGCCAGCAGTGCCAGGGCCTCGGGTCGAGAGACCCAGTACTTC.

This clone has only one observation. J is TRBJ1-5 and V is TRBV6-5; D perhaps matches TRBD1 (6 bases). Trimming removed 6 bases at V and 7 bases at J, with 13 bases between. The CDR3 is 13 amino acids. CDR1 is MNHEY, CDR2 SVGAGI, per germline. In DNA form, the CDR3 reads TGTGCCAGCAGCTTAGAGACAGGCCAGCCCCAGCATTTT. Amino acids: CASSLETGQPQHF.

The V and J genes are TRBV5-1 and TRBJ2-3; TRBD2 aligns across 10 bases. Germline V gene lookup returns CDR1 SGHRS and CDR2 YFSETQ. The CDR3 length is 15 residues. Losses at the gene ends were 5 bases for V and 2 bases for J; bases not matched to a gene: 5. The CDR3 here is CASSRSGGTTDTQYF. Here the CDR3 DNA reads TGCGCCAGCAGTCGTAGCGGGGGGACCACAGATACGCAGTATTTT.

The chain couples TRBV20-1 to TRBJ2-5; D not certain. Germline lookup yields CDR1 DFQATT and CDR2 SNEGSKA (reference sequence). This CDR3 comprises 10 residues. The V gene lost 3 bases and the J gene lost 5 bases, with 4 bases spanning the gap. CDR3 bases: TGCAGTGCTAGGCGGGAGACCCAGTACTTC. Translating gives CSARRETQYF.

This chain uses TRBV11-3 with TRBJ2-3, with 7 bases that match TRBD2. CDR1 and CDR2 from the germline V gene are SGHNT and YENEEA. The V gene end was trimmed by 3 bases and the J gene end by 0 bases; junction bases not matched to a gene: 0. This CDR3 has 14 amino acids. CDR3 amino acids: CASSFSGSTDTQYF. DNA of the CDR3: TGTGCCAGCAGCTTTAGCGGGAGCACAGATACGCAGTATTTT.

This clone was detected once. This chain connects TRBV18 to TRBJ1-1; 9 nucleotides line up with TRBD1. With 4 bases clipped from V and 4 bases from J, the junction kept 13 bases outside the gene matches. This CDR3 has 17 amino acids. Germline V gene sequence: CDR1 KGHSH, CDR2 LQKENI. The CDR3 reads CASSLPGQGKMSTEAFF. CDR3 coding DNA: TGTGCCAGCTCACTACCGGGACAGGGAAAGATGAGCACTGAAGCTTTCTTT.

The V and J genes are TRBV4-2 and TRBJ2-3, with 10 bases identical to TRBD2. Germline V lookup: CDR1 LGHNA, CDR2 YNFKEQ. The CDR3 loop spans 16 amino acids. The V gene end was trimmed by 0 bases and the J gene end by 6 bases; junction bases not matched to a gene: 6. CDR3 DNA sequence: TGTGCCAGCAGCCAAGACAGCGGGGGGGCGGTGGATACGCAGTATTTT. Its protein product is CASSQDSGGAVDTQYF.

The chain joins TRBV4-1 to TRBJ1-5; a possible D gene is TRBD1 (5 bases). The length of the CDR3 is 15 residues. V lost 1 base and J lost 2, with 9 bases in between. In germline, CDR1 is MGHRA, CDR2 YSYEKL. The CDR3 loop is CASSQGVTGNQPQHF. CDR3 nucleotide sequence: TGCGCCAGCAGCCAAGGAGTGACAGGCAATCAGCCCCAGCATTTT.

This chain links TRBV5-8 with TRBJ2-1, with D tentatively TRBD2 (5 bases). The V end was cut by 4 bases, the J end by 0 bases, with 11 bases between. Germline values: CDR1 SGHTS, CDR2 YDEGEE. This CDR3 has 15 amino acids. The CDR3, as DNA: TGTGCCAGCAGCCCAAGCGGCAGCTCCTACAATGAGCAGTTCTTC. Translating it yields CASSPSGSSYNEQFF.

V is TRBV30 and J is TRBJ1-2, with TRBD1 identical over 7 bases. Germline-derived CDR1 and CDR2 are GTSNPN and SVGIG (reference sequence). This CDR3 has 14 residues. The trim removed 3 bases at V and 8 bases at J, leaving 12 bases unmatched. The CDR3 here is CAWSPNRGGGGYTF. CDR3 DNA sequence: TGTGCCTGGAGCCCTAACAGGGGAGGAGGCGGCTACACCTTC.

V usage is TRBV27 and J usage is TRBJ2-2; tentatively, D is TRBD1 (5 bases). Germline V gene sequence: CDR1 MNHEY, CDR2 SMNVEV (reference sequence). V was pared by 1 base and J by 0 bases, with 12 bases between. The CDR3 is 17 residues long. The CDR3 loop reads CASSLFYLGANTGELFF. The CDR3 coding sequence is TGTGCCAGCAGTTTATTTTATTTAGGGGCGAACACCGGGGAGCTGTTTTTT.

J is TRBJ2-1 and V is TRBV14, with a weak D call TRBD1 (6 bases). From germline, CDR1 is SGHDN and CDR2 FVKESK. Trimming cost V 1 base and J 8 bases, with 15 bases left between them. This CDR3 is 15 amino acids long. This chain's CDR3 is CASSQVRGGRDEQFF. CDR3 nucleotide sequence: TGTGCCAGCAGCCAAGTCCGAGGGGGACGGGATGAGCAGTTCTTC.

The V gene is TRBV5-4, the J gene TRBJ2-3; 7 bases line up with TRBD2. Germline V gene data show CDR1 as SGHNT and CDR2 as YYREEE (reference sequence). V gave up 3 bases and J gave up 9 bases; unmatched junction bases: 16. The CDR3 runs 16 residues. The CDR3: CASSWAGGTTANTQYF. Written as DNA, the CDR3 is TGTGCCAGCAGCTGGGCCGGGGGGACCACGGCAAACACGCAGTATTTT.

The chain links TRBV7-6 to TRBJ2-7; TRBD1 matches 10 bases. This CDR3 has 16 residues. CDR1 SGHVS and CDR2 FNYEAQ come from the germline V gene. The J segment lost 4 bases and the V segment lost 3 bases, leaving 9 bases of the junction unmatched. The CDR3 loop is CASSFDPPGQGYEQYF. The CDR3, as DNA: TGTGCCAGCAGCTTTGACCCCCCGGGACAGGGGTACGAGCAGTACTTC. Combining the CDR3 with reference TRBV7-6 and TRBJ2-7 gives the whole variable domain GAGVSQSPRYKVTKRGQDVALRCDPISGHVSLYWYRQALGQGPEFLTYFNYEAQQDKSGLPNDRFSAERPEGSISTLTIQRTEQRDSAMYRCASSFDPPGQGYEQYFGPGTRLTVT.